A selection of T cell receptor beta chains follows, all from one sample in a study of T cell repertoires in cytomegalovirus infection. TCRdb reanalysed the reads using MiXCR and keeps one entry per CDR3 protein. Among about 440,000 distinct CDR3 sequences listed, 31% were seen once. Sequences were obtained from PBMCs. The source is a human donor in good health (CMV status not recorded). Some clones in this sample may be carry-over from other donors' samples. CDR3s include the opening cysteine and the closing phenylalanine or tryptophan. Each record gives: J gene, D gene, clone size, V gene, CDR3 DNA, CDR3 protein. The D gene is left open where the match is weak. A clone size is listed for some rows: how often the clone was seen (once, few, many), or a class if it is expanded.

J: TRBJ2-7
D: TRBD2
size: many
V: TRBV6-2/TRBV6-3
DNA: TGTGCCAGCAGTTACTTCGGTAGCGGGGCCCCCTACGAGCAGTACTTC
CDR3: CASSYFGSGAPYEQYF

J: TRBJ1-4
D: TRBD1
size: -
V: TRBV7-2
DNA: TGTGCCAGCAGCCACGCCGGACAGGGGGCTTCTGGAGAAACCATGTTTTTT
CDR3: CASSHAGQGASGETMFF

J: TRBJ2-5
D: TRBD2
size: -
V: TRBV6-5
DNA: TGTGCCAGCAGTTACTCCTCGGGGAGGGATGCTGAGACCCAGTACTTC
CDR3: CASSYSSGRDAETQYF

J: TRBJ2-7
D: -
size: -
V: TRBV7-9
DNA: TGTGCCAGCAGCTTTGGCAGTGGCGACGAGCAGTACTTC
CDR3: CASSFGSGDEQYF

J: TRBJ2-7
D: TRBD1
size: many
V: TRBV7-8
DNA: TGTGCCAGCAGCTTAGGACAGGCGGTACAGGGGTCCTACGAGCAGTACTTC
CDR3: CASSLGQAVQGSYEQYF

J: TRBJ1-2
D: TRBD1
size: -
V: TRBV6-5
DNA: TGTTCCAGCAGCCGAAGGACAGGGGAGAACTATGGCTACACCTTC
CDR3: CSSSRRTGENYGYTF

J: TRBJ2-7
D: -
size: -
V: TRBV6-1
DNA: TGTGCCAGCAGTGAAGGAGGGACATTTTCCTACGAGCAGTACTTC
CDR3: CASSEGGTFSYEQYF

J: TRBJ1-1
D: TRBD1
size: -
V: TRBV7-8
DNA: TGTGCCAGCAGCTCCCCGACAGGGATGGGCACTGAAGCTTTCTTT
CDR3: CASSSPTGMGTEAFF

J: TRBJ2-1
D: -
size: few
V: TRBV5-1
DNA: TGCGCCAGCAGCTCGGCGGTGGTCTCCTACAATGAGCAGTTCTTC
CDR3: CASSSAVVSYNEQFF

J: TRBJ1-5
D: TRBD1
size: -
V: TRBV27
DNA: TGTGCCAGCAGACCACAGGGGGCCAAAAGCAATCAGCCCCAGCATTTT
CDR3: CASRPQGAKSNQPQHF

J: TRBJ1-1
D: TRBD1
size: few
V: TRBV20-1
DNA: TGCAGTGCTAGAGGCGGGACAGCTGAAGCTTTCTTT
CDR3: CSARGGTAEAFF

J: TRBJ2-3
D: TRBD1
size: -
V: TRBV2
DNA: TGTGCCAGCATTGCCGAGGGGGCCGATACGCAGTATTTT
CDR3: CASIAEGADTQYF

J: TRBJ2-3
D: TRBD2
size: many
V: TRBV7-2
DNA: TGTGCCAGCAGCTTAAACCCTAGCGGGGGGATCACAGATACGCAGTATTTT
CDR3: CASSLNPSGGITDTQYF

J: TRBJ1-2
D: -
size: -
V: TRBV7-6
DNA: TGTGCCAGCAGCCGCCGGGCCCCAGTTGACTATGGCTACACCTTC
CDR3: CASSRRAPVDYGYTF

J: TRBJ2-1
D: TRBD2
size: many
V: TRBV4-1
DNA: TGCGCCAGCAGCCCTCAGTCAGGACTAGACTACAATGAGCAGTTCTTC
CDR3: CASSPQSGLDYNEQFF

J: TRBJ2-5
D: -
size: -
V: TRBV4-3
DNA: TGCGCCAGCAGCCAGACCCATGGAGGGGTTATCGTGGAGACCCAGTACTTC
CDR3: CASSQTHGGVIVETQYF

J: TRBJ2-2
D: -
size: few
V: TRBV2
DNA: TGTGCCAGCACCAAAAAGGGGGGAGTGAACACCGGGGAGCTGTTTTTT
CDR3: CASTKKGGVNTGELFF

J: TRBJ2-3
D: -
size: few
V: TRBV7-9
DNA: TGTGCCAGCAGCTTCCCCTTCCCTGATACGCAGTATTTT
CDR3: CASSFPFPDTQYF

J: TRBJ2-3
D: TRBD2
size: few
V: TRBV5-4
DNA: TGTGCCAGCAGAGGCGGGGGGGCGACAGATACGCAGTATTTT
CDR3: CASRGGGATDTQYF

J: TRBJ1-3
D: TRBD1
size: many
V: TRBV7-6
DNA: TGTGCCAGCAGCTTAGCCGGGACAGCGCTCTCTGGAAACACCATATATTTT
CDR3: CASSLAGTALSGNTIYF

J: TRBJ2-7
D: -
size: many
V: TRBV7-2
DNA: TGTGCCAGCAGCCCCCCGACAAAAGGCGAGCAGTACTTC
CDR3: CASSPPTKGEQYF